Listed here are 5 T cell receptor beta chains from one sample, sequenced in a study of T cells in Graves' hyperthyroidism and ophthalmopathy. Amplification of TCR beta CDR3 regions used RNA as the template. The TCR CDR3 was amplified in a first-round RT-PCR using the HTBI primer set. MiXCR, applied by TCRdb to the multiplex PCR reads, yields one record per CDR3 protein. The table includes about 640,000 distinct CDR3 sequences, about 20% detected once. Sequencing was done on a sample of blood. Source of these receptors: a man aged 25-40 years with Graves' ophthalmopathy.

Points on this clonotype: This could be a read error, since a much larger clone is one nucleotide away. The chain recombines TRBV7-2 with TRBJ2-3; D gene unclear. The V end was cut by 4 bases, the J end by 0 bases, with 11 bases between. Germline V gene lookup returns CDR1 SGHTA and CDR2 FQGNSA. This CDR3 contains 15 residues. CDR3 DNA: TGTGCCAGCAGCTCTGGGCAGATGAGCACAGATACGCAGTATTTT. Protein product: CASSSGQMSTDTQYF.

The CDR3 bases are TGTGCCAGCAGTGCCGCAGCGGGAGGGTCCTACGAGCAGTACTTC. Translated: CASSAAAGGSYEQYF. This rearrangement joins TRBV28 to TRBJ2-7; 10 positions agree with TRBD2. Trimming at V came to 5 bases and at J to 1 base, leaving 5 bases not matched to a gene. Germline-derived CDR1 and CDR2 are MDHEN and SYDVKM. The CDR3 is 15 amino acids.

This clonotype was observed a handful of times. The J gene is TRBJ2-1, the V gene TRBV6-1; 7 nucleotides align to TRBD1. The J segment lost 8 bases and the V segment lost 6 bases, leaving 7 bases of the junction unmatched. Germline CDR1 reads MNHNS; CDR2 reads SASEGT. CDR3 length: 13 amino acids. CDR3 region: CASSYRGGYEQFF. Written as DNA, the CDR3 is TGTGCCAGCAGCTACAGGGGTGGCTATGAGCAGTTCTTC.

This clonotype has just a few counts. This chain joins TRBV6-2 or TRBV6-3 and TRBJ2-5, with 9 bases lining up with TRBD1. This CDR3 comprises 18 residues. Looked up from germline, CDR1 is MNHEY and CDR2 is SVGEGT. The J segment lost 5 bases and the V segment lost 5 bases, leaving 18 bases of the junction unmatched. CDR3 in amino acids: CASSPAFPGQGLEETQYF. CDR3 bases: TGTGCCAGCAGTCCCGCCTTTCCGGGACAGGGTTTAGAGGAGACCCAGTACTTC.

In its sample, this clonotype was seen a few times. The chain recombines TRBV13 with TRBJ2-2; no clear D gene. CDR3 length: 15 amino acids. V dropped 5 bases and J dropped 0 bases, with 10 bases sitting between them. Germline V gene data show CDR1 as PRHDT and CDR2 as FYEKMQ (reference sequence). The CDR3, as DNA: TGTGCCAGCAGCCGCTATACTTCGAACACCGGGGAGCTGTTTTTT. Its translation: CASSRYTSNTGELFF. The entire variable domain, with the rest obtained from reference TRBV13 and TRBJ2-2, is as follows: AAGVIQSPRHLIKEKRETATLKCYPIPRHDTVYWYQQGPGQDPQFLISFYEKMQSDKGSIPDRFSAQQFSDYHSELNMSSLELGDSALYFCASSRYTSNTGELFFGEGSRLTVL.